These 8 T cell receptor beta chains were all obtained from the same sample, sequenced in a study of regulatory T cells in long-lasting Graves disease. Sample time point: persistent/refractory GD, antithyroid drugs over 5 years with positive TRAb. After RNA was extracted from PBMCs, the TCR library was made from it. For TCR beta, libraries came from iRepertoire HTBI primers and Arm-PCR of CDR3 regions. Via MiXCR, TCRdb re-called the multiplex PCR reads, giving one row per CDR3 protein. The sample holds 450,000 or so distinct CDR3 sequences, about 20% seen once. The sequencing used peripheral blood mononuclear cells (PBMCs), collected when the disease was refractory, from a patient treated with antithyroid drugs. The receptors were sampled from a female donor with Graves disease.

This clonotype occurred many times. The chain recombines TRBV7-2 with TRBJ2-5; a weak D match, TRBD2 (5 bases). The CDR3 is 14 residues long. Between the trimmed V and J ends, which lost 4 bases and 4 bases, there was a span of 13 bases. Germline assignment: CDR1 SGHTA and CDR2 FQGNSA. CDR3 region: CASSSTDFGETQYF. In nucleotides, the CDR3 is TGTGCCAGCAGCTCCACGGACTTTGGAGAGACCCAGTACTTC.

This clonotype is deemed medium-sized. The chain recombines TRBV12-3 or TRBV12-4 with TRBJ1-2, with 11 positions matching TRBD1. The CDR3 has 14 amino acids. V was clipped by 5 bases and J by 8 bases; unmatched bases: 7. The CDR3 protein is CASSRDRGKSGYTF. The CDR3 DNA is TGTGCCAGCAGTAGGGACAGGGGGAAGTCCGGCTACACCTTC.

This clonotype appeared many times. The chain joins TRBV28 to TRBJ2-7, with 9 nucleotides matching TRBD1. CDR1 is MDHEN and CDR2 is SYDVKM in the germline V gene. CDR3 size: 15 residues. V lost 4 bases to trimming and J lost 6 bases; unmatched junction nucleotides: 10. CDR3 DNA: TGTGCCAGCAGTTCGACTACAGGGGGCAAATCCGAGCAGTACTTC. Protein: CASSSTTGGKSEQYF.

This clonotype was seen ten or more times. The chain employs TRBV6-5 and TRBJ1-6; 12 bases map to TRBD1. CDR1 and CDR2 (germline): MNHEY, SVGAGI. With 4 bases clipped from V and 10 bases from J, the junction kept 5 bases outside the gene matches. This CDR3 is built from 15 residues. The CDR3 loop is CASSLAGQGASPLHF. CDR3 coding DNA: TGTGCCAGCAGTTTAGCGGGACAGGGGGCCTCACCCCTCCACTTT.

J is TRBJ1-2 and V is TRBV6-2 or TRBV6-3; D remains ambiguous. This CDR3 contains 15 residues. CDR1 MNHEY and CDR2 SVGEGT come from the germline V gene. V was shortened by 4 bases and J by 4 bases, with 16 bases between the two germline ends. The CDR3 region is CASSSVQAAPYGYTF. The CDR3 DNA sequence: TGTGCCAGCAGTTCGGTTCAGGCCGCCCCCTATGGCTACACCTTC.

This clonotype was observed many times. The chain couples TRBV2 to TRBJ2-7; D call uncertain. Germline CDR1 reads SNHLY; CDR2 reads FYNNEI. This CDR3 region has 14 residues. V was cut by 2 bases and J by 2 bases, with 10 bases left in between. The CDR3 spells CASSELALAYEQYF. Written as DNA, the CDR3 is TGTGCCAGCAGTGAATTAGCACTGGCCTACGAGCAGTACTTC.

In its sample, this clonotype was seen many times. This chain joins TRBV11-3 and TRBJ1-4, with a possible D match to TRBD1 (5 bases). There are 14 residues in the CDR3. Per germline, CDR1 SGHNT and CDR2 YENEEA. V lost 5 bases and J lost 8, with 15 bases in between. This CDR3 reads CASSQGPTSEKLFF. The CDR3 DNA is TGTGCCAGCAGCCAGGGACCCACGAGCGAAAAACTGTTTTTT.

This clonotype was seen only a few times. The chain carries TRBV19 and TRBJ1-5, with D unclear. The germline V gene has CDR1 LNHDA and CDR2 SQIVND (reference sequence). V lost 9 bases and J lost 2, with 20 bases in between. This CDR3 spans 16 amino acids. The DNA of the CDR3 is TGTGCCAGCGCTAAAAGGTTGGAGGTTGGCAATCAGCCCCAGCATTTT. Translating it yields CASAKRLEVGNQPQHF.